This note documents a single TCR beta chain sequence. Antigen: not known. Trimming stripped 5 bases from V and 4 bases from J, with 17 bases between. The germline CDR1 and CDR2 sequences are LNHDA and SQIVND (reference sequence). This CDR3 has 15 residues. This sample is part of a study of cytotoxic CD8 clonotypes in ibrutinib-treated CLL. Libraries were prepared by immunoSEQ multiplex PCR; TCRdb keeps only in-frame clonotypes and omits some of them. This sample has roughly 220,000 clones; over 65% occur once, and the top ten carry roughly 5.8%. Study results and limitations: Clonality was elevated at ibrutinib response and had returned toward baseline at progression.

Sequencing used PBMCs, obtained after 12 months of ibrutinib treatment. The V call is TRBV19, the J call TRBJ1-2, with D perhaps TRBD1 (5 bases). The receptor comes from a human donor with chronic lymphocytic leukemia. The CDR3 region is CASSGRGPPGYGYTF. The CDR3 bases are TGTGCCAGTAGTGGCCGGGGACCTCCTGGCTATGGCTACACCTTC.